Following are 27 T cell receptor beta chains from one sample sequenced in a study of T cell responses to AZD1222 COVID-19 vaccine (dated by TCRdb to the early 2020s). Libraries were built with the immunoSEQ multiplex PCR assay. TCRdb's version of the immuneACCESS table is confined to in-frame rearrangements and falls short of the full clone set. An unresolved V gene accounts for under half of the shortfall where checked; the remainder is of unknown origin. The sample contains approximately 120,000 clones, approximately 91% of them found a single time. The ten top clones hold roughly 4.5% of the sample. This specimen's time point label, interpreted: baseline before first vaccination. Sample: peripheral blood, taken on day 0 of AZD1222 vaccination. The receptors here all came from an adult in good health.

The V call is TRBV7-2, the J call TRBJ1-4; D unresolved. The CDR3 runs 11 residues. Trimming took off 1 base at V and 10 bases at J, with 4 bases between the two ends. Germline V CDR1 and CDR2: SGHTA, FQGNSA. As DNA, the CDR3 is TGTGCCAGCAGCTTAGGGACAAAACTGTTTTTT. Translating gives CASSLGTKLFF.

This chain uses TRBV7-9 with TRBJ1-1, with a weak D call TRBD1 (6 bases). The CDR3 consists of 16 residues. Trimming took 5 bases from V and 0 from J, leaving 16 bases between them. CDR1 and CDR2 from the germline V gene are SEHNR and FQNEAQ (reference sequence). The CDR3 DNA reads as TGTGCCAGCAGCCCTCTGGCCGGACAGATGAACACTGAAGCTTTCTTT. This codes for CASSPLAGQMNTEAFF.

The chain joins TRBV7-3 to TRBJ2-1; 8 positions match TRBD1. CDR1 and CDR2 from the germline V gene are SGHTA and FQGTGA. The CDR3 loop spans 13 amino acids. V lost 8 bases, J lost 6 bases, and 6 bases stayed unmatched. The chain's CDR3 is CASRTGTSNEQFF. The CDR3 nucleotides read TGTGCCAGCCGGACAGGGACGTCCAATGAGCAGTTCTTC.

The V call is TRBV9, the J call TRBJ1-4; D possibly corresponds to TRBD1 (6 bases). This CDR3 has 15 amino acids. V dropped 3 bases and J dropped 3 bases, with 12 bases sitting between them. The germline V gene encodes CDR1 SGDLS and CDR2 YYNGEE. CDR3 DNA: TGTGCCAGCAGCGCCCAGGGGAAGGCTAATGAAAAACTGTTTTTT. It is translated as CASSAQGKANEKLFF.

The rearrangement uses TRBV3-1 (or the pseudogene TRBV3-2) and TRBJ2-7; D possibly matches TRBD1 or TRBD2 (5 bases each). CDR1 and CDR2 (germline): LGHDT, YNNKEL (reference sequence). CDR3 length: 15 amino acids. V gave up 1 base and J gave up 4 bases, with 14 bases separating them. CDR3 in amino acids: CASSQVPGARYEQYF. The DNA for the CDR3 is TGTGCCAGCAGCCAAGTTCCCGGGGCACGGTACGAGCAGTACTTC.

The chain links TRBV28 to TRBJ2-7, with D uncertain. V was pared by 6 bases and J by 1 base, with 13 bases between. CDR3 length: 14 residues. Germline CDR1 and CDR2: MDHEN and SYDVKM. The CDR3 reads CASSTTGLSYEQYF. CDR3 sequence (DNA): TGTGCCAGCAGCACTACCGGGTTGTCCTACGAGCAGTACTTC.

The chain links TRBV30 to TRBJ1-3; TRBD1 might be the D (6 bases). The CDR3 length is 14 residues. V lost 2 bases and J 4 bases, leaving 12 bases between the germline ends. Germline V gives CDR1 GTSNPN, CDR2 SVGIG (reference sequence). The CDR3 protein is CAWSRGGQGNTIYF. The CDR3 DNA reads TGTGCCTGGAGTAGAGGGGGGCAAGGAAACACCATATATTTT.

Only one count was recorded for this clone. This chain connects TRBV6-2 or TRBV6-3 to TRBJ1-1; D is ambiguous. Germline loops: CDR1 MNHEY, CDR2 SVGEGT. There are 14 residues in the CDR3. Deletions cut 2 bases from V and 5 bases from J, with 12 bases between. This CDR3 reads CASSYGGVRTEAFF. DNA for the CDR3: TGTGCCAGCAGTTACGGTGGGGTACGAACTGAAGCTTTCTTT.

This clone was observed a few times. The CDR3 nucleotides are TGCAGCGTTGAGGGACAGGGAGGTGAAAAACTGTTTTTT. Translated, it gives CSVEGQGGEKLFF. The V and J genes are TRBV29-1 and TRBJ1-4, with 9 bases matching TRBD1. The trim removed 3 bases at V and 7 bases at J, leaving 3 bases unmatched. Germline assignment: CDR1 SQVTM and CDR2 ANQGSEA. The CDR3 totals 13 residues. The full variable domain, in which reference TRBV29-1 and TRBJ1-4 provide the parts outside the CDR3, is SAVISQKPSRDICQRGTSLTIQCQVDSQVTMMFWYRQQPGQSLTLIATANQGSEATYESGFVIDKFPISRPNLTFSTLTVSNMSPEDSSIYLCSVEGQGGEKLFFGSGTQLSVL.

The CDR3 DNA follows: TGCGCCAGCAGCCAAGATCGGGCCAATTCACCCCTCCACTTT. It translates to CASSQDRANSPLHF. The gene calls are TRBV4-1 and TRBJ1-6; D remains unclear. Germline CDR1 is MGHRA and CDR2 is YSYEKL. The CDR3 loop spans 14 amino acids. The V gene lost 0 bases and the J gene lost 7 bases, with 7 bases spanning the gap.

The rearrangement joins TRBV6-5 to TRBJ1-2; D is unclear. The CDR3 is made up of 13 amino acids. The germline V gene has CDR1 MNHEY and CDR2 SVGAGI. The germline V and J ends were trimmed by 5 bases and 6 bases, with 13 bases remaining between them. CDR3 DNA sequence: TGTGCCAGCAGTCTCGGACGCGGCCATGGCTACACCTTC. Its protein is CASSLGRGHGYTF.

The chain employs TRBV30 and TRBJ2-5; no reliable D call. The germline V gene encodes CDR1 GTSNPN and CDR2 SVGIG (reference sequence). V shed 2 bases and J shed 3 bases, with 10 bases lying between them. The CDR3 length is 13 residues. Here the CDR3 reads CAWSRQNKETQYF. The CDR3 nucleotides read TGTGCCTGGAGTCGGCAGAACAAAGAGACCCAGTACTTC.

The rearrangement joins TRBV5-1 to TRBJ2-1; no clear D. This CDR3 spans 15 amino acids. Deletions cut 1 base from V and 2 bases from J, with 10 bases between. Per germline, CDR1 SGHRS and CDR2 YFSETQ. The CDR3 spells CASSLRNPTYNEQFF. CDR3 coding DNA: TGCGCCAGCAGCTTGAGAAACCCTACCTACAATGAGCAGTTCTTC.

This clone was seen only once. This chain links TRBV6-4 with TRBJ1-4, with 7 bases that match TRBD1. Germline trimming cut 8 bases from V and 0 bases from J; bases unmatched to any gene: 6. Germline CDR1 MRHNA, CDR2 SNTAGT. This CDR3 region has 15 residues. The DNA for the CDR3 is TGTGCCAGCGTACGACAGGGAGCAACTAATGAAAAACTGTTTTTT. Amino acid sequence: CASVRQGATNEKLFF.

The chain recombines TRBV5-5 with TRBJ1-5; no reliable D call. Germline V gene data show CDR1 as SGHKS and CDR2 as YYEKEE (reference sequence). The V and J ends lost 1 base and 4 bases respectively, with 6 bases between them. The CDR3 is made up of 13 amino acids. CDR3 nucleotides: TGTGCCAGCAGCTTGATGGGTAATCAGCCCCAGCATTTT. Protein product: CASSLMGNQPQHF.

The V and J genes are TRBV4-2 and TRBJ1-2; D unclear. V shed 1 base and J shed 0 bases, with 9 bases lying between them. There are 15 residues in the CDR3. Germline loops: CDR1 LGHNA, CDR2 YNFKEQ. The CDR3 spells CASSQVAGTNYGYTF. In DNA form, the CDR3 reads TGTGCCAGCAGCCAAGTCGCCGGCACTAACTATGGCTACACCTTC.

The rearrangement links TRBV15 to TRBJ2-3, with 7 positions matching TRBD2. The CDR3 covers 17 residues. Unmatched junction bases numbered 15, after V lost 3 bases and J lost 6 bases. Germline-derived CDR1 and CDR2 are LNHNV and YYDKDF (reference sequence). The CDR3 loop is CATSRGRRGGVLDTQYF. CDR3 in DNA: TGTGCCACCAGCAGGGGCCGGCGTGGGGGGGTGTTGGATACGCAGTATTTT.

V is TRBV5-1 and J is TRBJ2-7; no clear D. Germline CDR1 SGHRS, CDR2 YFSETQ. The CDR3 extends over 13 amino acids. Trimming shortened V by 0 bases and J by 6 bases, and 10 bases separated the two germline ends. The CDR3 loop is CASSLASGGEQYF. The DNA for the CDR3 is TGCGCCAGCAGCTTGGCCTCAGGTGGCGAGCAGTACTTC.

In its sample, this clone was seen once. The chain has TRBV27 and TRBJ1-2; D not resolved. Germline V gene data show CDR1 as MNHEY and CDR2 as SMNVEV (reference sequence). The CDR3 covers 13 residues. V shed 4 bases and J shed 3 bases, with 9 bases lying between them. The CDR3 DNA follows: TGTGCCAGCAGTTCGATCGGGGACTATGGCTACACCTTC. Amino acids: CASSSIGDYGYTF.

V and J are TRBV6-5 and TRBJ1-2; D is uncertain. V lost 6 bases, J lost 7 bases, and 12 bases lay in between. Germline V CDR1 and CDR2: MNHEY, SVGAGI. The CDR3 spans 12 residues. The CDR3 loop reads CASRTTQAGYTF. The CDR3 nucleotides are TGTGCCAGCAGGACGACCCAAGCTGGCTACACCTTC.

The rearrangement joins TRBV19 to TRBJ2-4, with D possibly matching TRBD1 (5 bases). The V end lost 3 bases, the J end lost 3 bases, and 12 bases lay between the germline ends. Per germline, CDR1 LNHDA and CDR2 SQIVND (reference sequence). This CDR3 has 15 amino acids. CDR3 in amino acids: CASSIKGVFKNIQYF. CDR3 sequence (DNA): TGTGCCAGTAGTATTAAAGGGGTATTCAAAAACATTCAGTACTTC.

This chain uses TRBV30 with TRBJ2-5; the match to TRBD1 covers 9 bases. Germline V gives CDR1 GTSNPN, CDR2 SVGIG (reference sequence). V was pared by 8 bases and J by 4 bases, with 5 bases of the junction left unmatched. The CDR3 runs to 12 residues. CDR3 region: CATGGWGETQYF. In DNA form, the CDR3 reads TGTGCCACAGGGGGCTGGGGAGAGACCCAGTACTTC.

The chain employs TRBV19 and TRBJ2-5; D gene uncertain. The germline V gene encodes CDR1 LNHDA and CDR2 SQIVND (reference sequence). With 1 base removed from V and 2 bases from J, the gap between germline ends came to 17 bases. The CDR3 is 17 amino acids. The CDR3 DNA is TGTGCCAGTAGTATAGGGCGCGGACCGCCCGAACAAGAGACCCAGTACTTC. It codes for CASSIGRGPPEQETQYF.

V is TRBV12-3 or TRBV12-4 and J is TRBJ1-2; D is undetermined. The CDR3 loop spans 13 amino acids. V was pared by 3 bases and J by 1 base, with 6 bases between. The DNA of the CDR3 is TGTGCCAGCAGTTTTGGCAATAACTATGGCTACACCTTC. Amino acids: CASSFGNNYGYTF.

CDR3 sequence (DNA): TGCGCCAGCAGCGGGACAGGGGGGTTCCATGAGCAGTTCTTC. This sequence encodes CASSGTGGFHEQFF. The V gene is TRBV5-1, the J gene TRBJ2-1; 11 nucleotides agree with TRBD1. With 4 bases clipped from V and 8 bases from J, the junction kept 5 bases outside the gene matches. From germline, CDR1 is SGHRS and CDR2 YFSETQ. CDR3 length: 14 amino acids.

The V gene is TRBV18, the J gene TRBJ2-1, with 11 bases fitting TRBD2. The CDR3 is made up of 17 amino acids. The V gene end was trimmed by 0 bases and the J gene end by 9 bases; junction bases not matched to a gene: 10. Germline-derived CDR1 and CDR2 are KGHSH and LQKENI. The chain's CDR3 is CASSPPVLAGGLGEQFF. CDR3 in DNA: TGTGCCAGCTCACCACCGGTTTTAGCGGGGGGGCTTGGTGAGCAGTTCTTC.

By sample share, this clone is medium-sized (0.01 to 0.1%). The chain combines TRBV28 with TRBJ2-3; D may be TRBD2 (6 bases). V was trimmed by 1 base and J by 4 bases, leaving 6 bases between them. The germline V gene encodes CDR1 MDHEN and CDR2 SYDVKM. The CDR3 spans 13 residues. CDR3 sequence (DNA): TGTGCCAGCAGTTTATCGGGGGCAGATACGCAGTATTTT. Translation gives CASSLSGADTQYF.